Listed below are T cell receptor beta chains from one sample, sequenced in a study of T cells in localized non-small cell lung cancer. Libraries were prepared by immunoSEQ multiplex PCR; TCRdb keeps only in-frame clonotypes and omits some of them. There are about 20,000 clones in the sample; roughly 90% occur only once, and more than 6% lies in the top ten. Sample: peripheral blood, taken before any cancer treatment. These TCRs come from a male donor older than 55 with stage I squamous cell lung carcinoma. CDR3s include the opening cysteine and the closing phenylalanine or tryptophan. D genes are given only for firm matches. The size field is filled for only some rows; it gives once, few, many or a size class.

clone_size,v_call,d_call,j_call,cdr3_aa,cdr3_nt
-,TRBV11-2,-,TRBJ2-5,CASRYLPRETQYF,TGTGCCAGCCGCTACTTGCCCAGAGAGACCCAGTACTTC
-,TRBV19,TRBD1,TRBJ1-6,CASSIGTGINSPLHF,TGTGCCAGTAGTATTGGGACAGGAATTAATTCACCCCTCCACTTT
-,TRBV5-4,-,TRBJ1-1,CASSLARNTEAFF,TGTGCCAGCAGCTTGGCACGGAACACTGAAGCTTTCTTT
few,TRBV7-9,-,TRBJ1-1,CASNRAMAEAFF,TGTGCCAGCAATCGGGCGATGGCTGAAGCTTTCTTT
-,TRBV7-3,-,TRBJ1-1,CASSLYSVGNTEAFF,TGTGCCAGCAGCTTATACAGTGTAGGGAACACTGAAGCTTTCTTT
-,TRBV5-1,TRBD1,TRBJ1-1,CASSSGQGDTEAFF,TGCGCCAGCAGCTCAGGACAGGGGGACACTGAAGCTTTCTTT
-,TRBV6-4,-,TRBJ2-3,CASGAGHTDTQYF,TGTGCCAGCGGGGCGGGACACACAGATACGCAGTATTTT
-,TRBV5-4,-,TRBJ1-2,CASSLRAGPNYGYTF,TGTGCCAGCAGCTTGAGGGCAGGGCCCAACTATGGCTACACCTTC
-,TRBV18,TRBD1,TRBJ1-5,CASSSTGQGAYSNQPQHF,TGTGCCAGCTCATCGACCGGACAGGGGGCTTATAGCAATCAGCCCCAGCATTTT
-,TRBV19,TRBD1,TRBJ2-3,CASRQGRGTDTQYF,TGTGCCAGTCGACAGGGTCGAGGCACAGATACGCAGTATTTT
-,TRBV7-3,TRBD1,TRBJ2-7,CASSLVGTGGSGEQYF,TGTGCCAGCAGCTTAGTGGGGACAGGGGGCTCCGGCGAGCAGTACTTC
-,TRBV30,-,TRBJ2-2,CAWKYRAAGELFF,TGTGCCTGGAAGTACAGGGCGGCCGGGGAGCTGTTTTTT
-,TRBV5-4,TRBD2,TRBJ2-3,CASSSGLAGVVADTQYF,TGTGCCAGCAGCTCTGGACTAGCGGGGGTGGTAGCAGATACGCAGTATTTT
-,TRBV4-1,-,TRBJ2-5,CASSQPIGSEETQYF,TGCGCCAGCAGCCAACCTATCGGGAGCGAAGAGACCCAGTACTTC
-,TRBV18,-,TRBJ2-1,CASSQNYEQFF,TGTGCCAGCTCGCAAAACTACGAGCAGTTCTTC
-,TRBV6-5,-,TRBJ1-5,CASREGSGSNQPQHF,TGTGCCAGCAGAGAGGGGTCAGGGAGCAATCAGCCCCAGCATTTT
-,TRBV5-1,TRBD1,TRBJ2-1,CASSLEVGQGGGNEQFF,TGCGCCAGCAGCCTAGAAGTGGGACAGGGGGGAGGGAATGAGCAGTTCTTC
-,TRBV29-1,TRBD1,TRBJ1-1,CSVERGQRRVNTEAFF,TGCAGCGTTGAAAGGGGGCAAAGGAGGGTGAACACTGAAGCTTTCTTT
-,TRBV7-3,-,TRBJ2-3,CASSSTRGADTQYF,TGTGCCAGCAGCTCCACCCGGGGGGCGGATACGCAGTATTTT
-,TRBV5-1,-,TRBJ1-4,CASRLGGAATNEKLFF,TGCGCCAGCAGGCTCGGGGGCGCGGCAACTAATGAAAAACTGTTTTTT
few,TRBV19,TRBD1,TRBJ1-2,CASSMGRQGYGYTF,TGTGCCAGTAGTATGGGGAGACAGGGATATGGCTACACCTTC
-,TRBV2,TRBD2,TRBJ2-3,CASSEAVAGSTDTQYF,TGTGCCAGCAGTGAAGCGGTAGCGGGAAGCACAGATACGCAGTATTTT
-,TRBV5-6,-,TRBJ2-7,CASSAVGGSYEQYF,TGTGCCAGCAGCGCGGTTGGGGGTAGCTACGAGCAGTACTTC
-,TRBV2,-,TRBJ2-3,CASNPLTSTDTQYF,TGTGCCAGCAACCCTCTGACTAGCACAGATACGCAGTATTTT
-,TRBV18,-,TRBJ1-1,CASSPDALLGAFF,TGTGCCAGCTCCCCCGATGCACTACTTGGAGCTTTCTTT
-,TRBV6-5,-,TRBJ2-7,CASSLVTSYEQYF,TGTGCCAGCAGTTTGGTAACCTCCTACGAGCAGTACTTC
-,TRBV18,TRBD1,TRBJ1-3,CASSSDRTSGNTIYF,TGTGCCAGCTCATCGGACAGGACTTCTGGAAACACCATATATTTT
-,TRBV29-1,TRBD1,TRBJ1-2,CSVTGGGGYTF,TGCAGCGTCACAGGGGGCGGTGGCTACACCTTC
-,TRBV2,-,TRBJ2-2,CASSERAPTGELFF,TGTGCCAGCAGTGAGCGGGCCCCCACCGGGGAGCTGTTTTTT
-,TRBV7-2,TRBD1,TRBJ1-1,CASSPRRQGTEAFF,TGTGCCAGCAGCCCACGAAGACAGGGAACTGAAGCTTTCTTT
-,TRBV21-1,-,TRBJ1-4,CASSKVAQFLEKLFF,TGTGCCAGCAGCAAAGTTGCACAGTTCCTAGAAAAACTGTTTTTT
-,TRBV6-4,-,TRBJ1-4,CASSARSRATNEKLFF,TGTGCCAGCAGTGCCCGCTCCAGGGCAACTAATGAAAAACTGTTTTTT
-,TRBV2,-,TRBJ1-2,CASSRGAGNYGYTF,TGTGCCAGCTCACGCGGAGCAGGGAACTATGGTTACACCTTC
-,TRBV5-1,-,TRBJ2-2,CASKDPGTGELFF,TGCGCCAGCAAGGATCCGGGGACCGGGGAGCTGTTTTTT
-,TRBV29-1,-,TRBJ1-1,CSVDREAFF,TGCAGCGTTGACAGGGAAGCTTTCTTT
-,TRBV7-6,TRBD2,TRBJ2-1,CASSRGGGLYNEQFF,TGTGCCAGCAGCCGCGGGGGGGGCCTCTACAATGAGCAGTTCTTC
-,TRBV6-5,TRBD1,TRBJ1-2,CASRRQGFNYGYTF,TGTGCCAGCAGAAGACAGGGGTTTAACTATGGCTACACCTTC
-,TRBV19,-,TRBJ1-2,CASSMGGLDGYGYTF,TGTGCCAGTAGTATGGGGGGGCTGGATGGCTATGGCTACACCTTC
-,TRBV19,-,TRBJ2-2,CASSMGRPWTGELFF,TGTGCCAGTAGTATGGGACGGCCGTGGACCGGGGAGCTGTTTTTT
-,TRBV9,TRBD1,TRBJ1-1,CASRGTVNTEAFF,TGTGCCAGCAGGGGGACAGTGAACACTGAAGCTTTCTTT
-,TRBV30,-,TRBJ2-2,CAWKPLNTGELFF,TGTGCCTGGAAACCTCTAAACACCGGGGAGCTGTTTTTT
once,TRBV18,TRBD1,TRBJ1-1,CASSPSDRGNTEAFF,TGTGCCAGCTCACCATCCGACAGGGGGAACACTGAAGCCTTCTTT
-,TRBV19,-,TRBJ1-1,CASSRGRFSEAFF,TGTGCCAGTAGTAGGGGGCGATTCTCTGAAGCTTTCTTT
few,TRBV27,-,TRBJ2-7,CASSPRNPPYEQYF,TGTGCCAGCAGTCCCCGAAACCCACCCTACGAGCAGTACTTC
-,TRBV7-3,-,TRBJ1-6,CASSLSRGAPLHF,TGTGCCAGCAGCTTAAGTAGGGGCGCACCCCTCCACTTT
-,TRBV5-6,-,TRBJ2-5,CASSLKSAGIQETQYF,TGTGCCAGCAGCTTGAAGTCGGCAGGGATCCAAGAGACCCAGTACTTC
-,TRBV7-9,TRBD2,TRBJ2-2,CASSQNGGGNTGELFF,TGTGCCAGCAGTCAGAACGGCGGGGGGAACACCGGGGAGCTGTTTTTT
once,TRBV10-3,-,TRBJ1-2,CAISISGTYGYTF,TGTGCCATCAGTATATCAGGGACCTATGGCTACACCTTC
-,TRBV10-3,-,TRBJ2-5,CAISESAGQQETQYF,TGTGCCATCAGTGAGTCGGCGGGACAGCAAGAGACCCAGTACTTC
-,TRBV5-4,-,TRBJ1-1,CASSTDRLNTEAFF,TGTGCCAGCAGCACAGACCGACTGAACACTGAAGCTTTCTTT
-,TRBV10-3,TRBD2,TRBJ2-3,CAISSGGGTDTQYF,TGTGCCATCTCATCCGGGGGGGGCACAGATACGCAGTATTTT
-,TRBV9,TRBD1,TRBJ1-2,CASSPPDRGRFYGYTF,TGTGCCAGCAGCCCCCCGGACAGGGGGCGGTTCTATGGCTACACCTTC